A single sample gave rise to the 21 T cell receptor beta chains below, sequenced in a study of shared clonotypes between healthy human individuals. Sequencing was performed with immunoSEQ multiplex PCR; in TCRdb, only in-frame clones are kept and a portion is missing. Found here are approximately 2,300,000 clones, roughly 92% of them singletons; the top ten hold 0.3% to 0.4%. Material for sequencing was naive CD4+ T cells from PBMCs. Subset denoted: CD45RA+ positively selected. Receptor source: a man in his late teens or twenties in good health. Some clones in this sample may be carry-over from other donors' samples.

The count of this clone is one. The chain recombines TRBV6-1 with TRBJ2-2, with D unresolved. The length of the CDR3 is 14 residues. Germline assignment: CDR1 MNHNS and CDR2 SASEGT. The germline V and J ends were trimmed by 6 bases and 1 base, with 9 bases remaining between them. CDR3 protein: CASRMDGNTGELFF. DNA for the CDR3: TGTGCCAGCAGGATGGACGGGAACACCGGGGAGCTGTTTTTT.

The chain carries TRBV4-2 and TRBJ2-2; D remains ambiguous. Trimming cost V 3 bases and J 3 bases, with 11 bases left between them. Germline CDR1 is LGHNA and CDR2 is YNFKEQ. The length of the CDR3 is 15 residues. The CDR3 reads CASSQWGRDTGELFF. In DNA, the CDR3 is TGTGCCAGCAGCCAGTGGGGTAGGGACACCGGGGAGCTGTTTTTT.

The chain has TRBV30 and TRBJ1-4, with a weak D call TRBD1 (5 bases). CDR3 length equals 18 residues. V was shortened by 5 bases and J by 0 bases, with 22 bases between the two germline ends. CDR1 and CDR2 (germline): GTSNPN, SVGIG (reference sequence). CDR3 coding DNA: TGTGCCTGGGGACCGGGACTCCTCCTCGGGGCAACTAATGAAAAACTGTTTTTT. Translating gives CAWGPGLLLGATNEKLFF.

This chain connects TRBV5-6 to TRBJ1-3; unclear D gene. There are 12 residues in the CDR3. Trimming cost V 4 bases and J 6 bases, with 8 bases left between them. Germline assignment: CDR1 SGHDT and CDR2 YYEEEE. CDR3 DNA: TGTGCCAGCAGCCACACAACAAACACCATATATTTT. Translating it yields CASSHTTNTIYF.

The chain joins TRBV1 to TRBJ1-4. TRBV1 is a pseudogene locus. This CDR3 region has 13 residues. The CDR3: CTSSGMGARKLFF. Written as DNA, the CDR3 is TGCACCAGCAGCGGCATGGGAGCACGAAAACTGTTTTTT.

The chain recombines TRBV27 with TRBJ2-3; 7 nucleotides line up with TRBD1. Trimming cost V 7 bases and J 6 bases; bases outside gene matches: 7. There are 13 residues in the CDR3. Germline loops: CDR1 MNHEY, CDR2 SMNVEV (reference sequence). CDR3 residues: CASTTGPRDTQYF. The CDR3, as DNA: TGTGCCAGCACGACAGGGCCAAGGGATACGCAGTATTTT.

The chain is built from TRBV4-1 and TRBJ1-2, with D possibly matching TRBD1 (5 bases). CDR1 is MGHRA and CDR2 is YSYEKL in the germline V gene. This CDR3 region has 15 residues. Deletions cut 3 bases from V and 0 bases from J, with 11 bases between. The DNA for the CDR3 is TGCGCCAGCAGCCACAGAACAGGACCTAACTATGGCTACACCTTC. Amino acids: CASSHRTGPNYGYTF.

The chain couples TRBV30 to TRBJ1-2; D is possibly TRBD1 (5 bases). CDR3 length: 16 residues. The germline CDR1 and CDR2 sequences are GTSNPN and SVGIG (reference sequence). Trimming shortened V by 1 base and J by 8 bases, and 23 bases separated the two germline ends. CDR3 bases: TGTGCCTGGAGTGGGACGGGGCCTATACACCTTCTAGGCTACACCTTC. The encoded protein is CAWSGTGPIHLLGYTF.

The chain links TRBV19 to TRBJ2-4; D is possibly TRBD2 (6 bases). V was clipped by 7 bases and J by 4 bases, with 17 bases between them. Germline V CDR1 and CDR2: LNHDA, SQIVND (reference sequence). CDR3 length equals 15 residues. In DNA, the CDR3 is TGTGCCAGTAACCCGGGGAGCGGAGGGAAAAACATTCAGTACTTC. Translated: CASNPGSGGKNIQYF.

This rearrangement joins TRBV5-4 to TRBJ1-2; 9 bases are shared with TRBD1. CDR3 length equals 15 residues. Trimming removed 4 bases from V and 4 bases from J; junction bases left unmatched: 8. In germline, CDR1 is SGHNT, CDR2 YYREEE (reference sequence). CDR3 nucleotides: TGTGCCAGCAGCCAGAGACAGGGGGTTCTCTATGGCTACACCTTC. Amino acids: CASSQRQGVLYGYTF.

V gene TRBV7-9 combines with J gene TRBJ2-5; 8 bases match TRBD1. The germline gives CDR1 SEHNR, CDR2 FQNEAQ (reference sequence). The CDR3 runs 14 residues. Trimming removed 5 bases from V and 5 bases from J; junction bases left unmatched: 7. CDR3 amino acids: CASSGQGAGETQYF. The CDR3 bases are TGTGCCAGCAGCGGGCAGGGGGCAGGGGAGACCCAGTACTTC.

In this sample, this clone turned up once. The rearrangement uses TRBV27 and TRBJ1-4; D is unclear. V lost 4 bases, J lost 5 bases, and 11 bases lay in between. CDR1 and CDR2 from the germline V gene are MNHEY and SMNVEV (reference sequence). This CDR3 comprises 14 residues. CDR3 bases: TGTGCCAGCAGTTCTGGCCAGGAGAATGAAAAACTGTTTTTT. Protein product: CASSSGQENEKLFF.

CDR3 nucleotides: TGTGCCACCCGCCGGGACGGGTCCTACGAGCAGTACTTC. Amino acid sequence: CATRRDGSYEQYF. The J gene is TRBJ2-7, the V gene TRBV10-3; perhaps D is TRBD1 or TRBD2 (5 bases each). This CDR3 region has 13 residues. V lost 10 bases and J lost 1, with 14 bases in between. CDR1 is ENHRY, CDR2 SYGVKD, per germline.

This chain joins TRBV29-1 and TRBJ2-1; D not certain. Germline CDR1 SQVTM, CDR2 ANQGSEA. Trimming stripped 8 bases from V and 5 bases from J, with 22 bases between. The CDR3 runs 15 residues. In nucleotides, the CDR3 is TGCAGCACGACGGTCATCCGCGACTTCAACAATGAGCAGTTCTTC. It yields the protein CSTTVIRDFNNEQFF.

V is TRBV10-1 and J is TRBJ1-4; 8 nucleotides line up with TRBD1. The length of the CDR3 is 14 residues. Per the germline V gene, CDR1 is WNHNN and CDR2 is SYGVQD (reference sequence). V was clipped by 4 bases and J by 5 bases; unmatched bases: 3. CDR3 loop: CASSAGTGNEKLFF. CDR3 in DNA: TGCGCCAGCAGTGCCGGGACAGGCAATGAAAAACTGTTTTTT.

This clone was recorded only once. The V call is TRBV4-1, the J call TRBJ1-5; possible D gene TRBD1, 6 bases. V lost 0 bases and J 5 bases, leaving 14 bases between the germline ends. Germline CDR1 is MGHRA and CDR2 is YSYEKL. This CDR3 region has 16 residues. The CDR3: CASSQDYGQSHQPQHF. In DNA, the CDR3 is TGCGCCAGCAGCCAAGATTATGGACAGAGCCATCAGCCCCAGCATTTT.

This chain joins TRBV30 and TRBJ1-5; the match to TRBD1 covers 10 bases. The CDR3 totals 13 residues. Germline assignment: CDR1 GTSNPN and CDR2 SVGIG (reference sequence). With 6 bases clipped from V and 2 bases from J, the junction kept 1 base outside the gene matches. In DNA, the CDR3 is TGTGCCTGCGGGACAGGGGGCAATCAGCCCCAGCATTTT. Translation: CACGTGGNQPQHF.

The chain is built from TRBV4-3 and TRBJ2-7; 7 bases are a match to TRBD2. V trimming: 2 bases; J trimming: 4 bases; junction bases outside the gene matches: 11. Germline CDR1 and CDR2: LGHNA and YSLEER. There are 16 residues in the CDR3. The CDR3 region has the DNA TGCGCCAGCAGCCAAACGTTAGCTTCGGGAGGATACGAGCAGTACTTC. Translated: CASSQTLASGGYEQYF.

The chain is built from TRBV5-1 and TRBJ2-5, with 9 bases matching TRBD2. The J call may not be correct, given that the DNA end is closer to TRBJ2-7. The CDR3 contains 14 residues. Germline V lookup: CDR1 SGHRS, CDR2 YFSETQ. For the CDR3, the DNA is TGCGCCAGCAGGCCACGTAGCGGGAGTTACGAGCAGTACTTC. Translation gives CASRPRSGSYEQYF.

The chain uses TRBV7-8 and TRBJ2-7; the match to TRBD1 covers 8 bases. The V and J ends lost 3 bases and 5 bases, in that order; junction bases with no gene match: 6. This CDR3 is built from 14 residues. Per germline, CDR1 SGHVS and CDR2 FQNEAQ. Written as DNA, the CDR3 is TGTGCCAGCAGCTTCCAGGACAGGGTTAACGAGCAGTACTTC. Encoded protein: CASSFQDRVNEQYF.

The chain has TRBV11-3 and TRBJ1-1; 8 positions match TRBD1. This CDR3 has 13 amino acids. J gave up 4 bases and V 5 bases, and 3 bases lay outside the gene matches. Germline V gene lookup returns CDR1 SGHNT and CDR2 YENEEA. DNA for the CDR3: TGTGCCAGCAGCATGGACAGGGCCACTGAAGCTTTCTTT. Translating it yields CASSMDRATEAFF.